The T cell receptor beta chain under discussion was sequenced for a study of tumor-infiltrating lymphocytes in primary liver carcinoma. Overall study results and limits: It was observed that only about 7.5-25% of the top clones appeared in every one of the five tumor regions.

About this clonotype itself: No antigen is known for it. At one boundary the junction diverges from the germline segment, which might be a read error.

Both RNA and DNA were isolated together from approximately 22-30 mg of bulk tissue that had not been sorted. Patients underwent surgical resection for primary liver carcinoma. Total RNA (around 500 ng) served as template for TCR beta cDNA synthesis primed by a constant-region primer. Three nested multiplex PCR rounds of slightly modified ARM-PCR generated TCR beta libraries. TCRdb called the multiplex PCR reads again in MiXCR, with one record for every CDR3 protein. The repertoire holds more than 60,000 distinct CDR3 sequences, over 60% seen once, with about a quarter in the top ten. The sample was liver tumor tissue from sampling region 4. This sample's subset: tumor region T4, right-lateral pole. The TCR comes from a man between 35 and 55 years old with primary liver carcinoma and hepatitis B virus infection.

The CDR3 nucleotides are TGCAGCGTTGAAGCACCAGGAGTTGGTGGCCACGCCTTC. Translating it yields CSVEAPGVGGHAF. V is TRBV29-1 and J is TRBJ1-2; D not certain. The germline CDR1 and CDR2 sequences are SQVTM and ANQGSEA. The CDR3 is made up of 13 amino acids.